Below are 23 T cell receptor beta chains sequenced from a single sample in a study of CD8 T cells in Susac syndrome. A quantity of about 0.5 to 1 ug RNA underwent reverse transcription using random hexamers. TCRdb reanalysed the immunoSEQ multiplex PCR reads using MiXCR and keeps one entry per CDR3 protein. Of approximately 70,000 distinct CDR3 sequences listed, over 90% are singletons. Material for sequencing was CD8+ T cells from PBMCs. All receptors come from a human donor in good health.

This clonotype is a singleton in its sample. The chain uses TRBV7-2 and TRBJ2-5; no clear D. The CDR3 covers 12 residues. Trimming pared 4 bases from V and 7 bases from J, leaving 10 bases between. Germline V gene sequence: CDR1 SGHTA, CDR2 FQGNSA. The CDR3 DNA reads as TGTGCCAGCAGCTCGGATGCGCGGACCCAGTACTTC. It encodes CASSSDARTQYF. Full variable domain (remainder filled in from reference TRBV7-2 and TRBJ2-5): GAGVSQSPSNKVTEKGKDVELRCDPISGHTALYWYRQSLGQGLEFLIYFQGNSAPDKSGLPSDRFSAERTGGSVSTLTIQRTQQEDSAVYLCASSSDARTQYFGPGTRLLVL.

This chain joins TRBV19 and TRBJ2-1; D unresolved. V was trimmed by 5 bases and J by 5 bases, leaving 10 bases between them. Per the germline V gene, CDR1 is LNHDA and CDR2 is SQIVND (reference sequence). The length of the CDR3 is 13 residues. The CDR3 coding sequence is TGTGCCAGTAGTTCATTACCGAACAATGAGCAGTTCTTC. This codes for CASSSLPNNEQFF.

The chain recombines TRBV27 with TRBJ1-1; the D gene is possibly TRBD1 (6 bases). Germline CDR1 is MNHEY and CDR2 is SMNVEV (reference sequence). The V gene lost 2 bases and the J gene lost 5 bases, with 9 bases spanning the gap. The CDR3 is 13 residues long. The CDR3 reads CASSLTRGTEAFF. The CDR3 DNA sequence: TGTGCCAGCAGTTTAACAAGGGGGACTGAAGCTTTCTTT.

The V gene is TRBV7-6, the J gene TRBJ2-7; D might be TRBD1 (6 bases). Germline V CDR1 and CDR2: SGHVS, FNYEAQ. Between the trimmed V and J ends, which lost 5 bases and 5 bases, there was a span of 16 bases. The CDR3 runs to 14 residues. CDR3 nucleotide sequence: TGTGCCAGCAGCCCACAGGGCCTACCCGACGAGCAGTACTTC. This translates into CASSPQGLPDEQYF.

The CDR3 DNA reads TGTGCCAGCAGTCCTTCAAGTGGGTCCTACGAGCAGTACTTC. It yields the protein CASSPSSGSYEQYF. V and J are TRBV13 and TRBJ2-7; D remains unclear. With 6 bases removed from V and 1 base from J, the gap between germline ends came to 13 bases. Germline values: CDR1 PRHDT, CDR2 FYEKMQ (reference sequence). This CDR3 is 14 amino acids long.

The rearrangement links TRBV4-1 to TRBJ2-5; D perhaps matches TRBD2 (6 bases). The CDR3 consists of 16 residues. CDR1 MGHRA and CDR2 YSYEKL come from the germline V gene. V was shortened by 5 bases and J by 4 bases, with 20 bases between the two germline ends. The CDR3 DNA reads TGCGCCAGCAGCTACGTTCACGACGGGGGTGGAGAGACCCAGTACTTC. Protein sequence: CASSYVHDGGGETQYF.

The V and J genes are TRBV3-1 and TRBJ2-7; D unresolved. The length of the CDR3 is 14 residues. Germline V CDR1 and CDR2: LGHDT, YNNKEL (reference sequence). The germline V and J ends were trimmed by 0 bases and 5 bases, with 11 bases remaining between them. The CDR3 DNA is TGTGCCAGCAGCCAAGATAGGCTATTGAACGAGCAGTACTTC. This codes for CASSQDRLLNEQYF.

This chain links TRBV12-3 or TRBV12-4 with TRBJ2-7; 7 bases fit TRBD1. This CDR3 contains 14 residues. With 5 bases clipped from V and 4 bases from J, the junction kept 8 bases outside the gene matches. CDR3 protein: CASSGSDRVYEQYF. DNA for the CDR3: TGTGCCAGCAGTGGGAGCGACAGGGTATACGAGCAGTACTTC.

This clonotype was seen once. The gene calls are TRBV30 and TRBJ1-5, with D perhaps matching TRBD1 (6 bases). Germline assignment: CDR1 GTSNPN and CDR2 SVGIG (reference sequence). The CDR3 runs 15 residues. Deletions cut 2 bases from V and 2 bases from J, with 13 bases between. The CDR3 loop is CAWSPRGGGNQPQHF. The CDR3 DNA reads as TGTGCCTGGAGTCCCAGGGGAGGGGGCAATCAGCCCCAGCATTTT.

V gene TRBV4-1 combines with J gene TRBJ2-7; no clear D. The germline gives CDR1 MGHRA, CDR2 YSYEKL. Trimming stripped 4 bases from V and 0 bases from J, with 10 bases between. The CDR3 is 14 amino acids. The CDR3 loop is CASSPGHSSYEQYV. The CDR3 DNA reads TGCGCCAGCAGCCCCGGGCATAGCTCCTACGAGCAGTACGTC.

The chain carries TRBV15 and TRBJ2-1; unclear D gene. This CDR3 region has 14 residues. V lost 0 bases and J lost 8, with 11 bases in between. Germline V gene lookup returns CDR1 LNHNV and CDR2 YYDKDF (reference sequence). In nucleotides, the CDR3 is TGTGCCACCAGCAGAGACGAAGTCCAGGATGAGCAGTTCTTC. This gives the protein CATSRDEVQDEQFF.

This clonotype showed up just once. The V and J genes are TRBV7-9 and TRBJ2-2; D uncertain. Trimming stripped 5 bases from V and 4 bases from J, with 11 bases between. Germline loops: CDR1 SEHNR, CDR2 FQNEAQ (reference sequence). This CDR3 has 14 amino acids. The chain's CDR3 is CASSNWRFTGELFF. Written as DNA, the CDR3 is TGTGCCAGCAGCAACTGGAGATTCACCGGGGAGCTGTTTTTT.

This chain uses TRBV9 with TRBJ2-1; 8 nucleotides agree with TRBD2. Germline CDR1 is SGDLS and CDR2 is YYNGEE. The CDR3 is 16 residues long. After removal of 0 bases from V and 3 bases from J, the junction contained 5 bases not matched to a gene. The DNA for the CDR3 is TGTGCCAGCAGCGTAGGTAGCCGGGGGGGCTACAATGAGCAGTTCTTC. As protein: CASSVGSRGGYNEQFF.

This clonotype was observed once. The chain carries TRBV4-2 and TRBJ2-7; D remains ambiguous. Germline V gene lookup returns CDR1 LGHNA and CDR2 YNFKEQ. The CDR3 contains 14 residues. V gave up 3 bases and J gave up 2 bases, with 11 bases separating them. The CDR3 DNA follows: TGTGCCAGCAGCCACCCCGCGGAAACCTACGAGCAGTACTTC. The encoded protein is CASSHPAETYEQYF.

In its sample, this clonotype was seen once. The gene calls are TRBV4-1 and TRBJ2-1, with D maybe TRBD1 (6 bases). This CDR3 spans 16 amino acids. The germline V and J ends were trimmed by 4 bases and 0 bases, with 13 bases remaining between them. Germline V gene sequence: CDR1 MGHRA, CDR2 YSYEKL. The CDR3 coding sequence is TGCGCCAGCAGCCCCCTAGGGGGTAGCTCCTACAATGAGCAGTTCTTC. Protein product: CASSPLGGSSYNEQFF.

V and J are TRBV7-9 and TRBJ1-1; the D is unclear. With 5 bases removed from V and 0 bases from J, the gap between germline ends came to 10 bases. This CDR3 comprises 14 residues. Looked up from germline, CDR1 is SEHNR and CDR2 is FQNEAQ (reference sequence). The CDR3: CASSPQPMNTEAFF. For the CDR3, the DNA is TGTGCCAGCAGCCCGCAGCCGATGAACACTGAAGCTTTCTTT.

V is TRBV9 and J is TRBJ2-5, with 11 bases aligning to TRBD2. CDR1 and CDR2 from the germline V gene are SGDLS and YYNGEE. With V trimmed by 3 bases and J by 4 bases, 8 bases remained unmatched. This CDR3 has 16 residues. DNA of the CDR3: TGTGCCAGCAGCGGACCTAGCGGGGGGCCGGGAGAGACCCAGTACTTC. Translating gives CASSGPSGGPGETQYF.

This CDR3 is CASSEVPEAFF. For the CDR3, the DNA is TGTGCCAGCTCGGAGGTCCCTGAAGCTTTCTTT. This rearrangement joins TRBV9 to TRBJ1-1; D uncertain. The CDR3 totals 11 residues. V gave up 7 bases and J gave up 6 bases, with 10 bases separating them. Germline values: CDR1 SGDLS, CDR2 YYNGEE.

Only one count was recorded for this clonotype. J is TRBJ2-3 and V is TRBV7-8; D ambiguous. Trimming took off 5 bases at V and 1 base at J, with 19 bases between the two ends. The CDR3 sequence is 17 residues long. Germline V gene lookup returns CDR1 SGHVS and CDR2 FQNEAQ. CDR3 nucleotides: TGTGCCAGCAGCCACGCCAGCCGGGCAGATGGCACAGATACGCAGTATTTT. Amino acid sequence: CASSHASRADGTDTQYF.

This chain joins TRBV16 and TRBJ1-1, with a weak D call TRBD1 (5 bases). Germline V gene lookup returns CDR1 KGHSY and CDR2 FQNENV. The CDR3 has 13 amino acids. V lost 0 bases and J 8 bases, leaving 10 bases between the germline ends. CDR3 region: CASSQSRRDEAFF. The CDR3 bases are TGTGCCAGCAGCCAATCGAGGCGGGACGAAGCTTTCTTT.

The chain employs TRBV29-1 and TRBJ1-3; no definite D call. Per the germline V gene, CDR1 is SQVTM and CDR2 is ANQGSEA. The CDR3 spans 11 residues. Trimming cost V 5 bases and J 10 bases, with 12 bases left between them. The CDR3 sequence is CSVPGWNTIYF. In nucleotides, the CDR3 is TGCAGCGTTCCGGGTTGGAATACCATATATTTT.

The rearrangement links TRBV7-9 to TRBJ2-7, with D possibly matching TRBD1 (6 bases). CDR3 length equals 15 residues. Germline CDR1 is SEHNR and CDR2 is FQNEAQ (reference sequence). V was clipped by 6 bases and J by 2 bases, with 17 bases between them. The CDR3 loop reads CASSNPQGEAYEQYV. In nucleotides, the CDR3 is TGTGCCAGCAGTAATCCACAGGGAGAAGCCTACGAGCAGTACGTC.

The genes are TRBV9 and TRBJ1-6; possible D gene TRBD1, 5 bases. V lost 4 bases and J 8 bases, leaving 19 bases between the germline ends. The length of the CDR3 is 16 residues. CDR1 and CDR2 (germline): SGDLS, YYNGEE. The CDR3 bases are TGTGCCAGCAGCTCCCGACGGGCAGGGCTTGATTCACCCCTCCACTTT. Encoded protein: CASSSRRAGLDSPLHF.